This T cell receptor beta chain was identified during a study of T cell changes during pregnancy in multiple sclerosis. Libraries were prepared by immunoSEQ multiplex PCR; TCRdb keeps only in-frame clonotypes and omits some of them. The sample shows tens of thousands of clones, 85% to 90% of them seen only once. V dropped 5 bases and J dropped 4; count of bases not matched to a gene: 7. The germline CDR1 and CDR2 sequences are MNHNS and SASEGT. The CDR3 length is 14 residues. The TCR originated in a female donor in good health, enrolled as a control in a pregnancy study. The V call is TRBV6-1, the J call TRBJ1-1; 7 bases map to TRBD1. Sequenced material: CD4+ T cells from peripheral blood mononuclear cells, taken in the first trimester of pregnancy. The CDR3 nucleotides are TGTGCCAGCAGTCCTCGACAGGGAGTCACTGAAGCTTTCTTT. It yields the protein CASSPRQGVTEAFF.